This T cell receptor (beta chain) was retrieved from a study of blood T cell repertoires in COVID-19. Study in general: The United States, Italy and Spain provided the acute and convalescent COVID-19 samples. PBMCs, B-cell-depleted T cells, or T cells were the source of the cDNA or gDNA that made up the material.

In the study's own analysis: Reference gene primer amplification gave nucleated cell count estimates. Sequencing used immunoSEQ multiplex PCR; TCRdb keeps in-frame clones, though not all of them. For V, J and clone size, that table is used; D and trimming come from the DNA. This table has a few hundred thousand clones, about 82% appearing once. The CDR3 consists of 14 residues. CDR1 GTSNPN and CDR2 SVGIG come from the germline V gene (reference sequence). V shed 3 bases, J shed 6 bases, and the junction held 6 bases outside the gene matches. This clonotype was obtained from a woman in her fifties or sixties with acute or convalescent COVID-19. The source material was peripheral blood. The chain recombines TRBV30 with TRBJ2-7; 12 bases map to TRBD1. The CDR3 DNA follows: TGTGCCTGGAGCGTGGGGACAGGGGGCGCCGAGCAGTACTTC. It specifies CAWSVGTGGAEQYF.